These T cell receptor beta chains were read from a single sample in a study of beta chain features in type 1 diabetes. Libraries were prepared by immunoSEQ multiplex PCR; TCRdb keeps only in-frame clonotypes and omits some of them. The top ten clones hold 0.065% to 0.095% of a sample with a few hundred thousand clones, 16% of them seen once. The sample consisted of naive CD4+ T cells from blood. The receptors were gathered from a man aged 30 to 45 with type 1 diabetes. The CDR3 runs from the conserved cysteine through the conserved F or W. The D gene is left open where the match is weak. Part of the rows lack a size; the others show once, few, many or a class for expanded clones.

TRBD1,-,TRBV19,TRBJ2-1,TGTGCCAGTAGTATCGACAGGGCAGGATCCTACAATGAGCAGTTCTTC,CASSIDRAGSYNEQFF
-,few,TRBV23-1,TRBJ2-3,TGCGCCATTGGCCGGGACTTCCCTTTT,CAIGRDFPF
TRBD1,-,TRBV6-6,TRBJ2-5,TGTGCCAGCAGTTACACCCGGACAGGGAACGGAGAGACCCAGTACTTC,CASSYTRTGNGETQYF
TRBD1,few,TRBV4-1,TRBJ1-5,TGCGCCAGCAGCCAATCCGGGACAGGGGGCTTTCAGCCCCAGCATTTT,CASSQSGTGGFQPQHF
TRBD2,-,TRBV7-2,TRBJ2-2,TGTGCCAGCAGCTCATCCGGGACTAGCTTAGGCGGGGAGCTGTTTTTT,CASSSSGTSLGGELFF
TRBD2,-,TRBV4-2,TRBJ2-1,TGTGCCAGCAGCCAAACGCCGACTAACAGCGGGAGGGCAAGGGAGCAGTTCTTC,CASSQTPTNSGRAREQFF
TRBD1,few,TRBV15,TRBJ1-2,TGTGCCACCAGCAGAGTAGCTGAAGGGGGCGCATACTATGGCTACACCTTC,CATSRVAEGGAYYGYTF
-,-,TRBV29-1,TRBJ1-4,TGCAGCGTTGGGAGGGGAAATGAAAAACTGTTTTTT,CSVGRGNEKLFF
-,few,TRBV29-1,TRBJ2-1,TGCAGCGTTGTTGAGGCGGCACGGGTCGACAATGAGCAGTTCTTC,CSVVEAARVDNEQFF
-,few,TRBV2,TRBJ2-7,TGTGCCAGCGGTAGGACCGGATCCGGGAGCTACGAGCAGTACTTC,CASGRTGSGSYEQYF
-,-,TRBV7-3,TRBJ2-1,TGTGCCAGCAGCCCCGGGAGAGAGAGCAATGAGCAGTTCTTC,CASSPGRESNEQFF
-,few,TRBV4-3,TRBJ2-1,TGCGCCAGCAGCCAAGAGATAGTATACAATGAGCAGTTCTTC,CASSQEIVYNEQFF
TRBD2,-,TRBV6-1,TRBJ2-5,TGTGCCAGCATAAGGGGAACTAGCGGAGAGACCCAGTACTTC,CASIRGTSGETQYF
-,few,TRBV7-2,TRBJ2-7,TGTGCCAGCAGCTTAGTCGGGGGACCACACTTC,CASSLVGGPHF
-,few,TRBV30,TRBJ1-5,TGTGCCTGGAGTGTAGGCATGGGGCTGTTCGGGCAGCCCCAGCATTTT,CAWSVGMGLFGQPQHF
-,few,TRBV9,TRBJ2-3,TGTGCCAGCAGCGTAATATCTTGGGCTAGCACAGATACGCAGTATTTT,CASSVISWASTDTQYF
-,-,TRBV20-1,TRBJ2-5,TGCAGTCCCCTAAGGGAGACCCAGTACTTC,CSPLRETQYF
-,-,TRBV4-2,TRBJ1-5,TGTGCCAGCAGCCAAGAGTTGAAGACTCAGCCCCAGCATTTT,CASSQELKTQPQHF
-,few,TRBV9,TRBJ2-3,TGTGCCAGCAGTCAAGGGGTAGCTCGATACTCAGATACGCAGTATTTT,CASSQGVARYSDTQYF
-,-,TRBV29-1,TRBJ2-1,TGCAGCGGTGGGGGGTTGCAGGGTGCGGATGAGCAGTTCTTC,CSGGGLQGADEQFF
TRBD1,few,TRBV10-3,TRBJ2-3,TGTGCCATCAGTGGGACAGGGACAGATACGCAGTATTTT,CAISGTGTDTQYF
-,few,TRBV29-1,TRBJ2-5,TGCAGCGTAGGGGCCCCGGGGGAGACCCAGTACTTC,CSVGAPGETQYF
TRBD2,-,TRBV4-2,TRBJ2-1,TGTGCCAGCAGCCACGAGCGGGGGTCTACCATCGGTGAGCAGTTCTTC,CASSHERGSTIGEQFF
TRBD1,few,TRBV30,TRBJ1-6,TGTGCCTGGAGGCGCCGGGACAGGGGCCATTCACCCCTCCACTTT,CAWRRRDRGHSPLHF
TRBD2,few,TRBV7-3,TRBJ2-1,TGTGCCAGCAGCGCCACGGGACTAGCCTTTCGGCAGTTCTTC,CASSATGLAFRQFF
TRBD1,few,TRBV4-1,TRBJ2-1,TGCGCCAGCAGCCAGAGGACAGGGCCAGGAATCTACAATGAGCAGTTCTTC,CASSQRTGPGIYNEQFF
-,-,TRBV6-5,TRBJ2-1,TGTGCCAGCAGTTACGTGCTTGGCGGAGCCTACAATGAGCAGTTCTTC,CASSYVLGGAYNEQFF
-,-,TRBV14,TRBJ2-7,TGTGCCAGCAGCCGCTCCGGGACCCCATCCTACGAGCAGTACTTC,CASSRSGTPSYEQYF
-,-,TRBV9,TRBJ1-2,TGTGCCAGCAGCCTCTCCGGGACGGAGGGCTATGGCTACACCTTC,CASSLSGTEGYGYTF
-,-,TRBV7-9,TRBJ2-1,TGTGCCAGCAGCTTAATGCGGGCAGAGCAGTTCTTC,CASSLMRAEQFF
-,few,TRBV9,TRBJ2-7,TGTGCCAGCAGCGTAGGGGCTAGCGAGACCTACGAGCAGTACTTC,CASSVGASETYEQYF
-,few,TRBV15,TRBJ2-1,TGTGCCACCAGCAGGATACGGGAGAATGAGGGGCAGTTCTTC,CATSRIRENEGQFF
-,few,TRBV29-1,TRBJ1-1,TGCAGCGTTGACCAGGGAGTGAACACTGAAGCTTTCTTT,CSVDQGVNTEAFF
-,-,TRBV11-1,TRBJ2-5,TGTGCCAGCAGCTTAGGGGTCGAGACCCAGTACTTC,CASSLGVETQYF
TRBD1,few,TRBV10-3,TRBJ2-7,TGTGCCATCAGCCGGGACAGCTACGAGCAGTACTTC,CAISRDSYEQYF
-,few,TRBV29-1,TRBJ1-2,TGCAGCGTTGGTAGGGGGGCTGTCAACTATGGCTACACCTTC,CSVGRGAVNYGYTF
TRBD1,-,TRBV30,TRBJ1-5,TGTGCCTGGAGTAGGACAGGGAGGCCCCAGCATTTT,CAWSRTGRPQHF
TRBD2,-,TRBV4-1,TRBJ2-1,TGCGCCAGCAGCCATCCACGGACTAGCGGGATATACAATGAGCAGTTCTTC,CASSHPRTSGIYNEQFF
-,few,TRBV14,TRBJ2-7,TGTGCCAGCAGCCAAGGGCTGGGGTACGAGCAGTACTTC,CASSQGLGYEQYF
-,-,TRBV5-1,TRBJ2-1,TGCGCCAGCAGCCTCGATGGGTATGAGCAGTTCTTC,CASSLDGYEQFF
TRBD1,-,TRBV7-9,TRBJ1-1,TGTGCCAGCAGCTTAGGAGCTGACAGGGAGAACACTGAAGCTTTCTTT,CASSLGADRENTEAFF
-,-,TRBV11-1,TRBJ2-1,TGTGCCAGCAGCTCGTCCAATGAGCAGTTCTTC,CASSSSNEQFF
TRBD1,few,TRBV30,TRBJ2-7,TGTGCCTGGAGTGTATGGTGGACAGGGGGCGGAGGTGTCCACGAGCAGTACTTC,CAWSVWWTGGGGVHEQYF
-,few,TRBV30,TRBJ2-7,TGTGCCTGGAGTGTTGCCCTTGAGCAGTACTTC,CAWSVALEQYF
-,few,TRBV4-3,TRBJ2-4,TGCGCCAGCAGCCAGGAGGTAGTCAAAAACATTCAGTACTTC,CASSQEVVKNIQYF
TRBD2,few,TRBV29-1,TRBJ2-3,TGCAGCGTTGGTGGGAGGGCCAAAGATACGCAGTATTTT,CSVGGRAKDTQYF
-,-,TRBV30,TRBJ2-5,TGTGCCTGGAGTCACGCGGGGCACTTCCAAGAGACCCAGTACTTC,CAWSHAGHFQETQYF
TRBD2,-,TRBV7-2,TRBJ2-1,TGTGCCAGCAGCCTGGGACTAGCGGACAATGAGCAGTTCTTC,CASSLGLADNEQFF
-,-,TRBV5-1,TRBJ2-1,TGCGCCAGCAGCTTGGGCGGGACATTAGACAATGAGCAGTTCTTC,CASSLGGTLDNEQFF
TRBD1,few,TRBV5-1,TRBJ2-5,TGCGCCAGCAGCTTACCGGGGCGAGACAGGGACAATACCCAGTACTTC,CASSLPGRDRDNTQYF